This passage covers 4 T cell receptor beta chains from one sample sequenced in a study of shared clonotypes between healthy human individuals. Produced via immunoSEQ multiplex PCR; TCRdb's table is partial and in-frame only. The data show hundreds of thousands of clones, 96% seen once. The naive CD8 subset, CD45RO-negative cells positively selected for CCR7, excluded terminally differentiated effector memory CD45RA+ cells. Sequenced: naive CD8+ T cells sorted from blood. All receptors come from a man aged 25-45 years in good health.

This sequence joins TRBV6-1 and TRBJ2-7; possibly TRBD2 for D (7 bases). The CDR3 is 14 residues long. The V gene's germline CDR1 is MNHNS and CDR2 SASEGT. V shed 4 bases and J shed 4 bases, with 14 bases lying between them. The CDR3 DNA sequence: TGTGCCAGCAGTGGAGGGGGGGCGCATTACGAGCAGTACTTC. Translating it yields CASSGGGAHYEQYF.

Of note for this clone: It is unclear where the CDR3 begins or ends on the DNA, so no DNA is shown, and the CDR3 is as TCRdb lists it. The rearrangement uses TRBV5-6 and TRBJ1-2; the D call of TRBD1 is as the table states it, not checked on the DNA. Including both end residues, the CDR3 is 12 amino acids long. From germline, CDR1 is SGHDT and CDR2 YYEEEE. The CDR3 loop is CASSLVGQGASF.

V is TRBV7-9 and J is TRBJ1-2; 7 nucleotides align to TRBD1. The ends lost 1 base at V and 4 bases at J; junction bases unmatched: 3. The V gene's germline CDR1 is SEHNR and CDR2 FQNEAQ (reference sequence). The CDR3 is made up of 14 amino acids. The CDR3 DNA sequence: TGTGCCAGCAGCTTAGAGGGGGCGACCTATGGCTACACCTTC. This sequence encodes CASSLEGATYGYTF.

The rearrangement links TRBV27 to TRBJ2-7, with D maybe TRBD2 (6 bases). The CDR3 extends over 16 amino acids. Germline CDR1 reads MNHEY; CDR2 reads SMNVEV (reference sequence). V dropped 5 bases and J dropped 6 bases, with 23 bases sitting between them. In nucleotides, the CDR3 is TGTGCCAGCAGTCCCCTAGGAGGGAGTATCGGTCGCGAGCAGTACTTC. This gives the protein CASSPLGGSIGREQYF.